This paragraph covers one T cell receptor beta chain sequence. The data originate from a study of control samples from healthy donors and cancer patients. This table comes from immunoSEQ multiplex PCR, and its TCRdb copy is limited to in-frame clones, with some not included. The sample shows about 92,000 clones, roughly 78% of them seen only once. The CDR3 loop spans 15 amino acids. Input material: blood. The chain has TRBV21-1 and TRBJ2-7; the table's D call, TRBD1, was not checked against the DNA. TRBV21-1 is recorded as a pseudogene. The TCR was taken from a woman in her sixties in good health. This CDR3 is CASKLTPGGDSEQYF. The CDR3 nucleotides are TGTGCCAGCAAACTGACCCCAGGGGGCGATTCCGAGCAGTACTTC.